A single sample is the source of the 19 T cell receptor beta chains below, sequenced in a study of shared clonotypes between healthy human individuals. TCRdb keeps only in-frame clones here, not all; method: immunoSEQ multiplex PCR. The repertoire holds about 2.4 million clones, with approximately 94% as singletons. The sample consisted of naive CD4+ T cells from PBMCs. This sample's subset: CD45RA+ positively selected. The receptor source for this set is a man in his late teens or twenties in good health. Some clones in this sample may be carry-over from other donors' samples.

In this sample, this clone turned up once. The chain has TRBV28 and TRBJ2-7; 7 bases are a match to TRBD1. The CDR3 runs 14 residues. CDR1 MDHEN and CDR2 SYDVKM come from the germline V gene. The trim removed 5 bases at V and 2 bases at J, leaving 6 bases unmatched. CDR3 coding DNA: TGTGCCAGCAGTCCCGCAGGGGGAACCTACGAGCAGTACTTC. This translates into CASSPAGGTYEQYF. Combining the CDR3 with reference TRBV28 and TRBJ2-7 gives the whole variable domain DVKVTQSSRYLVKRTGEKVFLECVQDMDHENMFWYRQDPGLGLRLIYFSYDVKMKEKGDIPEGYSVSREKKERFSLILESASTNQTSMYLCASSPAGGTYEQYFGPGTRLTVT.

This rearrangement joins TRBV5-6 to TRBJ1-2, with D perhaps matching TRBD1 (5 bases). V was clipped by 6 bases and J by 0 bases, with 15 bases between them. Germline assignment: CDR1 SGHDT and CDR2 YYEEEE. The CDR3 loop spans 15 amino acids. The CDR3 protein is CASITGTGANYGYTF. CDR3 DNA: TGTGCCAGCATCACCGGGACGGGAGCTAACTATGGCTACACCTTC.

V and J are TRBV4-3 and TRBJ2-7; D is undetermined. CDR3 length equals 15 residues. Trimming took off 7 bases at V and 4 bases at J, with 20 bases between the two ends. Germline CDR1 LGHNA, CDR2 YSLEER. The CDR3, as DNA: TGCGCCAGCACGGACGCTGGTCCGGAGATGTACGAGCAGTACTTC. It encodes CASTDAGPEMYEQYF.

In DNA, the CDR3 is TGCGCCAGCAGCTTGTTCGGCCCGGGAGCGGATACGCAGTATTTT. Its translation is CASSLFGPGADTQYF. V usage is TRBV5-1 and J usage is TRBJ2-3, with a weak D call TRBD2 (6 bases). The V gene lost 1 base and the J gene lost 6 bases, with 15 bases spanning the gap. CDR1 is SGHRS and CDR2 is YFSETQ in the germline V gene. The CDR3 runs 15 residues. Combining the CDR3 with reference TRBV5-1 and TRBJ2-3 gives the whole variable domain KAGVTQTPRYLIKTRGQQVTLSCSPISGHRSVSWYQQTPGQGLQFLFEYFSETQRNKGNFPGRFSGRQFSNSRSEMNVSTLELGDSALYLCASSLFGPGADTQYFGPGTRLTVL.

The chain joins TRBV7-9 to TRBJ2-7; D may be TRBD1 (6 bases). CDR3 size: 15 residues. V was cut by 3 bases and J by 3 bases, with 15 bases left in between. Germline V CDR1 and CDR2: SEHNR, FQNEAQ (reference sequence). Here the CDR3 DNA reads TGTGCCAGCAGCTTGACAGGCCTAAATATCTACGAGCAGTACTTC. Translation gives CASSLTGLNIYEQYF.

This rearrangement joins TRBV4-2 to TRBJ2-7; tentatively, D is TRBD1 (6 bases). Trimming pared 5 bases from V and 3 bases from J, leaving 14 bases between. Per germline, CDR1 LGHNA and CDR2 YNFKEQ. The length of the CDR3 is 14 residues. This CDR3 reads CASSKSGDIYEQYF. CDR3 coding DNA: TGTGCCAGCAGCAAGTCCGGGGACATCTACGAGCAGTACTTC.

The rearrangement links TRBV18 to TRBJ1-5; TRBD1 matches at 10 bases. Trimming at V came to 3 bases and at J to 0 bases, leaving 5 bases not matched to a gene. Germline V gene sequence: CDR1 KGHSH, CDR2 LQKENI. The CDR3 length is 17 residues. The chain's CDR3 is CASSPGTGVLSNQPQHF. Written as DNA, the CDR3 is TGTGCCAGCTCACCGGGGACAGGGGTCCTTAGCAATCAGCCCCAGCATTTT.

The chain carries TRBV9 and TRBJ2-3, with D perhaps matching TRBD2 (6 bases). Trimming removed 2 bases from V and 2 bases from J, with 15 bases in between. The CDR3 sequence is 16 residues long. Germline assignment: CDR1 SGDLS and CDR2 YYNGEE. CDR3: CASSVLLAEPTDTQYF. As DNA, the CDR3 is TGTGCCAGCAGCGTTCTCTTAGCGGAGCCCACAGATACGCAGTATTTT.

Of note for this clone: Other DNA sequences in the sample encode the same CDR3. The rearrangement links TRBV20-1 to TRBJ1-5; D is unclear. CDR1 DFQATT and CDR2 SNEGSKA come from the germline V gene (reference sequence). Trimming pared 5 bases from V and 3 bases from J, leaving 5 bases between. The CDR3 is 11 residues long. This chain's CDR3 is CSAGSNQPQHF. CDR3 bases: TGCAGTGCTGGCTCCAATCAGCCCCAGCATTTT.

The J gene is TRBJ2-5, the V gene TRBV5-1; D gene ambiguous. Germline-derived CDR1 and CDR2 are SGHRS and YFSETQ. Between the trimmed V and J ends, which lost 1 base and 0 bases, there was a span of 10 bases. This CDR3 spans 15 amino acids. The CDR3 DNA reads TGCGCCAGCAGCTTGTACGGCGGAGACCAAGAGACCCAGTACTTC. It translates to CASSLYGGDQETQYF.

The chain is built from TRBV2 and TRBJ1-2; 7 nucleotides align to TRBD1. The ends lost 4 bases at V and 8 bases at J; junction bases unmatched: 4. The germline CDR1 and CDR2 sequences are SNHLY and FYNNEI. The CDR3 length is 12 residues. This CDR3 is CASSGTGPGYTF. The CDR3 bases are TGTGCCAGCAGTGGGACAGGACCCGGCTACACCTTC.

V and J are TRBV7-3 and TRBJ2-7, with 14 bases that match TRBD2. Looked up from germline, CDR1 is SGHTA and CDR2 is FQGTGA. The V and J ends lost 5 bases and 4 bases, in that order; junction bases with no gene match: 10. This CDR3 region has 17 residues. The CDR3 sequence: CASSQTGTSGSLYEQYF. The DNA for the CDR3 is TGTGCCAGCAGCCAAACCGGGACTAGCGGGAGTTTGTACGAGCAGTACTTC.

The CDR3, as DNA: TGTGCCAGCAGTTCAACGACAGGGGTTAATGAAAAACTGTTTTTT. Encoded protein: CASSSTTGVNEKLFF. The chain has TRBV28 and TRBJ1-4; 8 nucleotides match TRBD1. The trim removed 4 bases at V and 4 bases at J, leaving 5 bases unmatched. The length of the CDR3 is 15 residues. The V gene's germline CDR1 is MDHEN and CDR2 SYDVKM.

This rearrangement joins TRBV18 to TRBJ2-3; D ambiguous. The V gene's germline CDR1 is KGHSH and CDR2 LQKENI. V was shortened by 6 bases and J by 3 bases, with 13 bases between the two germline ends. The CDR3 is 14 residues long. For the CDR3, the DNA is TGTGCCAGCTCTCCGAATGTCCGGACAGATACGCAGTATTTT. Its translation: CASSPNVRTDTQYF.

The gene calls are TRBV28 and TRBJ1-5; a weak D match, TRBD1 (5 bases). The CDR3 runs 15 residues. Deletions cut 5 bases from V and 2 bases from J, with 13 bases between. Per the germline V gene, CDR1 is MDHEN and CDR2 is SYDVKM. CDR3 nucleotide sequence: TGTGCCAGCAGTGCAGGACAAAAGGGCAATCAGCCCCAGCATTTT. It is translated as CASSAGQKGNQPQHF.

The J gene is TRBJ1-3, the V gene TRBV27; 7 bases align to TRBD1. The CDR3 loop spans 14 amino acids. V trimming: 6 bases; J trimming: 3 bases; junction bases outside the gene matches: 5. CDR1 is MNHEY, CDR2 SMNVEV, per germline (reference sequence). The CDR3 nucleotides are TGTGCCAGCAGGAGAGACAGGGATGGAAACACCATATATTTT. Translating gives CASRRDRDGNTIYF.

As regards this clone: Other DNA sequences in the same sample also yield this CDR3. The V call is TRBV6-1, the J call TRBJ1-2; D gene uncertain. The CDR3 loop spans 11 amino acids. Germline loops: CDR1 MNHNS, CDR2 SASEGT. Trimming left V 4 bases short and J 2 bases short, with 2 bases between. In DNA form, the CDR3 reads TGTGCCAGCAGTGGGAACTATGGCTACACCTTC. This codes for CASSGNYGYTF.

The chain carries TRBV9 and TRBJ1-4; perhaps TRBD1 as D (5 bases). CDR3 length: 15 amino acids. Trimming shortened V by 4 bases and J by 3 bases, and 13 bases separated the two germline ends. Per the germline V gene, CDR1 is SGDLS and CDR2 is YYNGEE. CDR3 DNA: TGTGCCAGCAGCACTCGGGGGGTGGCTAATGAAAAACTGTTTTTT. Protein: CASSTRGVANEKLFF.

V and J are TRBV25-1 and TRBJ2-1; 11 nucleotides match TRBD1. The CDR3 has 15 amino acids. The J segment lost 2 bases and the V segment lost 5 bases, leaving 2 bases of the junction unmatched. CDR1 is MGHDK, CDR2 SYGVNS, per germline. In nucleotides, the CDR3 is TGTGCCAGCAGTAGGACAGGGGGCCCCTACAATGAGCAGTTCTTC. This encodes CASSRTGGPYNEQFF.